These T cell receptor beta chains were read from a single sample in a study of HIV-infected children after antiretroviral therapy interruption. TCRdb re-analysed the 3' RACE reads in MiXCR, keeping a single row per CDR3 protein. The sample lists about 89,000 distinct CDR3 sequences, 6.9% seen once, with 0.85% to 1.3% in the top ten. Specimen: CD45RA+ CD4+ T cells from PBMCs, pooled from several time points, collected from a donor given antiretroviral therapy, either interrupted or continuous. The origin of the receptors is a pool of human donors with HIV. CDR3s include the opening cysteine and the closing phenylalanine or tryptophan. The D gene is left open where the match is weak. The size of a clone is reported for some rows only, either as once, few or many, or as a class for expanded clones.

D gene	clone size	V gene	J gene	CDR3 DNA	CDR3 protein
NA	many	TRBV9	TRBJ1-1	TGTGCCAGCAGCGCAGGTCAGGGACTGGGAGCTTTCTTT	CASSAGQGLGAFF
NA	many	TRBV6-6	TRBJ2-3	TGTGCCAGCAGTGATGCACTGGGGGGGCTTGCAGAAACGCTGTATTTT	CASSDALGGLAETLYF
NA	NA	TRBV6-6	TRBJ1-2	TGTGCCAGCAGTTACTCAACAGGGTCTGGTGGCTACACCTTC	CASSYSTGSGGYTF
TRBD1	many	TRBV12-5	TRBJ1-1	TGTGCTAGTGGAGCACAGGGGTGGGACACTGAAGCTTTCTTT	CASGAQGWDTEAFF
TRBD1	many	TRBV7-2	TRBJ2-2	TGTGCCAGCACAAAGACAGGGCAGAACACCGGGGAGCTGTTTTTT	CASTKTGQNTGELFF
TRBD2	many	TRBV7-9	TRBJ2-3	TGTGCCAGCAGCCCAGGGACTAGCGGGGGGCTGGGCACAGATACGCAGTATTTT	CASSPGTSGGLGTDTQYF
NA	many	TRBV29-1	TRBJ2-7	TGCAGCGTCCGCAGGGGGAGGACCTACGAGCAGTACTTC	CSVRRGRTYEQYF
NA	many	TRBV7-9	TRBJ1-6	TGTGCCAGCAGCTTAATCTCGGCCGATTCACCCCTCCACTTT	CASSLISADSPLHF
NA	NA	TRBV15	TRBJ1-3	TGTGCCACCAGCAGAGCTGGGTCTGGAAACACCATATATTTT	CATSRAGSGNTIYF
NA	few	TRBV6-6	TRBJ2-1	TGTGCCAGCAGTTCCTCATGGGGGGCCACCAATGAGCAGTTCTTC	CASSSSWGATNEQFF
NA	few	TRBV12-3/TRBV12-4	TRBJ1-2	TGTGCCAGCGGAAACAACCTCCGTACGGGCTACACCTTC	CASGNNLRTGYTF
TRBD1	many	TRBV10-3	TRBJ2-3	TGTGCCATCTTAGGACAGGGTAAAAGCACAGATACGCAGTATTTT	CAILGQGKSTDTQYF
NA	NA	TRBV6-5	TRBJ2-2	TGTGCCAGCAGTTACTCGATCACAGGGAACACCGGGGAGCTGTTTTTT	CASSYSITGNTGELFF
NA	many	TRBV4-2	TRBJ2-2	TGTGCCAGCAGCCCCGGTAGGGGAGACACCGGGGAGCTGTTTTTT	CASSPGRGDTGELFF
TRBD1	many	TRBV30	TRBJ1-5	TGTGCCTGGAGTGAGGACAGGGTCCGTCCCCCGAGATTATTCAATCAGCCCCAGCATTTT	CAWSEDRVRPPRLFNQPQHF
NA	many	TRBV29-1	TRBJ2-1	TGCAGCGTTGCGAGACAGACATACTACAATGAGCAGTTCTTC	CSVARQTYYNEQFF
NA	NA	TRBV20-1	TRBJ2-7	TGCAGTGCTAGGAAGGACAGCTCCTACGAGCAGTACTTC	CSARKDSSYEQYF
NA	many	TRBV10-3	TRBJ1-1	TGTGCCATCAGTCCGGCAGTGAACACTGAAGCTTTCTTT	CAISPAVNTEAFF
NA	NA	TRBV7-9	TRBJ2-3	TGTGCCAGCAGCTTAGCCAGGAGCCCTAGCACAGATACGCAGTATTTT	CASSLARSPSTDTQYF
TRBD1	NA	TRBV29-1	TRBJ1-2	TGCACCTACCGACAGGGGGCTGGTGGCTACACCTTC	CTYRQGAGGYTF